What follows describes a single T cell receptor beta chain. V dropped 2 bases and J dropped 7 bases, with 10 bases sitting between them. This CDR3 has 13 amino acids. Germline loops: CDR1 LGHDT, CDR2 YNNKEL (reference sequence). Original processing notes: The authors estimated nucleated cell counts from reference gene primer amplification. Data came from immunoSEQ multiplex PCR; TCRdb stores just in-frame clones and leaves some out. The V and J calls and clone size were taken over from that table, and D and trimming were inferred from the DNA. Counted here are a few hundred thousand clones, roughly 90% occurring once; the ten biggest clones make up 1.5% to 2%. In terms of age and location, participants ranged from about 18 to 90 years and lived in approximately 24 US areas. This sample is part of a study of blood T cell repertoires in COVID-19. Study in general: Sources were T cells, B-cell-depleted T cells, or PBMCs; the material itself was cDNA or gDNA.

The chain is built from TRBV3-1 (or the pseudogene TRBV3-2) and TRBJ2-3; tentatively, D is TRBD2 (6 bases). The source of this sequence is a woman aged 25 to 45 who had recovered from COVID-19. The sequenced sample consisted of PBMCs or T cells enriched from blood (not recorded which). CDR3 bases: TGTGCCAGCAGCCAACTGAGCGGGTATACGCAGTATTTT. Translated: CASSQLSGYTQYF.